This note documents a single TCR beta chain sequence. Repertoires were generated with immunoSEQ multiplex PCR, while TCRdb's copy carries only in-frame clones and drops some. The sample gives 65,000 to 85,000 clones, around 83% of which show up once; 5% to 6% is in the top ten. This entry belongs to a study of blood T cell repertoires in COVID-19. Germline CDR1 SGHAT, CDR2 FQNNGV. CDR3 length equals 16 residues. The ends lost 5 bases at V and 4 bases at J; junction bases unmatched: 8. The chain combines TRBV11-2 with TRBJ1-1, with 12 bases aligning to TRBD1. The sequenced sample consisted of peripheral blood. This sequence originates from a man over 45 with active COVID-19. Here the CDR3 reads CASSRRDRGPGTEAFF. CDR3 nucleotide sequence: TGTGCCAGCAGCAGACGGGACAGGGGGCCGGGCACTGAAGCTTTCTTT.